The sequence of this TCR beta chain was determined in a study of long-term antiretroviral therapy in people with HIV. Study-wide points: HIV repertoires covered narrower CDR3 length ranges than controls did.

Investigators performed immunoSEQ version v3.0 at survey level. TCRdb keeps only in-frame clones here, not all; method: immunoSEQ multiplex PCR. The sample has tens of thousands of clones, about four fifths seen once. V lost 4 bases to trimming and J lost 0 bases, with 7 bases between them. This CDR3 has 15 residues. Germline CDR1 reads LGHNA; CDR2 reads YSLEER. Donors needed at least one pre-ART PBMC sample plus at least two post-ART samples. Every one of the participants with HIV received treatment in the United States. Cryopreserved PBMC samples of roughly 0.85-11 million cells were used for DNA extraction. With regard to this clone: Its antigen is still unknown.

The chain employs TRBV4-3 and TRBJ2-6, with D uncertain. This sequence was found in a man between 40 and 49 years old with HIV. The sample in question was unsorted PBMCs, obtained 0.1 years before starting antiretroviral therapy. CDR3 sequence: CASSRSGSGANVLTF. For the CDR3, the DNA is TGCGCCAGCAGCCGTTCAGGCTCTGGGGCCAACGTCCTGACTTTC.